This paragraph reports one T cell receptor beta chain. Its antigen is as yet unknown. This sample was included in a study of shared clonotypes between healthy human individuals. Findings of the study overall: Only a few donors were included, so the genetic and exposure-history diversity represented was limited. Specimens sampled were limited to blood, with tissue repertoires likely differing. The study found about 5% of naive CD4 clonotypes shared across a few donors.

Libraries were prepared by immunoSEQ multiplex PCR; TCRdb keeps only in-frame clonotypes and omits some of them. This table holds roughly 86,000 clones, roughly three quarters found once. V lost 5 bases, J lost 5 bases, and 7 bases lay in between. The V gene's germline CDR1 is MNHEY and CDR2 SMNVEV (reference sequence). CDR3 length: 12 amino acids. The TCR originated in a man aged 30 to 45 in good health. The chain uses TRBV27 and TRBJ2-1; D is ambiguous. Sequenced material: memory CD8+ T cells sorted from blood. Subset specified: CD45RO+ cells pooled with CCR7-negative TemRA cells. The CDR3 DNA reads as TGTGCCAGCAGTGGTGGCGACAATGAGCAGTTCTTC. Translated: CASSGGDNEQFF.